This entry describes one T cell receptor beta chain. Its specificity is unknown. This table comes from immunoSEQ multiplex PCR, and its TCRdb copy is limited to in-frame clones, with some not included. In the table there are 180,000 or so clones, about 92% of which are singletons. The data are from a study of T cell responses to AZD1222 COVID-19 vaccine. In germline, CDR1 is LGHDT, CDR2 YNNKEL (reference sequence). CDR3 length: 13 residues. V dropped 4 bases and J dropped 4 bases, with 9 bases sitting between them. General study points: Repertoires in all cases were sampled only once the peak T cell response had passed. Spike-specific TCR breadth and depth were elevated following two AZD1222 doses.

The receptor was derived from an adult in good health. The J gene is TRBJ2-3, the V gene TRBV3-1 (or the pseudogene TRBV3-2), with D possibly TRBD2 on 6 matching bases. The sequencing used peripheral blood, collected on day 0 of AZD1222 vaccination. This CDR3 is CASSLGGSDTQYF. Here the CDR3 DNA reads TGTGCCAGCAGCCTCGGAGGGTCAGATACGCAGTATTTT.